This paragraph covers one TCR beta chain sequence. Its specificity is unknown. Other DNA sequences in the sample encode the same CDR3. This entry belongs to a study of CD8+ T cells in alopecia areata. Study-level results: Sharing of TCRs across patients appeared less clear than in mice, possibly for HLA-related reasons. Lesional scalp displayed greater clonality than normal scalp, most notably in alopecia totalis/universalis.

cDNA serving as the sequencing template came from extracted, reverse transcribed RNA. Method: immunoSEQ multiplex PCR; TCRdb's copy keeps in-frame clones and lacks some. The sample holds about 140,000 clones, less than 65% seen once. Germline CDR1 reads SQVTM; CDR2 reads ANQGSEA. The CDR3 runs 11 residues. Trimming left V 4 bases short and J 6 bases short, with 9 bases between. The sample was CD8+ T cells sorted from blood. The sequence was collected from a human donor in good health. V and J are TRBV29-1 and TRBJ1-2; D remains unclear. CDR3 in DNA: TGCAGCGTTGGGACCCGTCATGGCTACACCTTC. It translates to CSVGTRHGYTF.